This T cell receptor (beta chain) derives from a study of CD8 T cells in Susac syndrome. Reverse transcription of about 0.45 to 1 ug RNA was carried out with random hexamers. TCRdb re-called the immunoSEQ multiplex PCR reads through MiXCR, storing one row per CDR3 protein. The sample includes 50,000 to 65,000 distinct CDR3 sequences, more than 90% of them seen just once. The CDR3 totals 13 residues. Trimming took off 4 bases at V and 10 bases at J, with 14 bases between the two ends. CD8+ and CD4+ T cells taken from blood had their TCR beta sequenced. The TEMRA cells underwent FACS enrichment, while the CD8+ and CD4+ T cells underwent negative isolation. The study's findings and limits: The study's TCR sequencing and HLA analysis drew on a certain number of individuals. That number was acknowledged as relatively small.

Turning to this clonotype: The antigen remains unidentified.

Source material: CD8+ T cells from PBMCs. The TCR sequence derives from a human donor in good health. This sequence joins TRBV12-3 or TRBV12-4 and TRBJ1-5; perhaps TRBD1 as D (5 bases). The CDR3 protein is CASSWDRPSPQHF. The CDR3 region has the DNA TGTGCCAGCAGTTGGGACCGTCCCAGTCCCCAGCATTTT.